This T cell receptor beta chain was sequenced during a study of radiation and T cells in renal cell carcinoma. The length of the CDR3 is 14 residues. Trimming took off 6 bases at V and 6 bases at J, with 17 bases between the two ends. The time point denotes: baseline pretreatment blood. Treatment denoted: 15 Gy SBRT to primary tumor, nephrectomy 4 weeks later. Serial blood draws occurred at baseline and 2 and 4 weeks post-SBRT. Clear cell pathology was present in this patient's renal cell carcinoma. Details on this clone: Its antigen is not identified.

The study's findings and limits: In blood, top tumor clones expanded by 2 weeks, shrinking by 4. No pretreatment tumor biopsies were available for baseline clonotypes.

The data were produced by immunoSEQ multiplex PCR, yet TCRdb's version contains in-frame clones alone and is incomplete. The sample includes 100,000 to 150,000 clones, roughly 80% of them seen just once. The rearrangement links TRBV23-1 to TRBJ1-2, with a possible D match to TRBD1 (6 bases). TRBV23-1 is given ORF status, its function remaining uncertain. Sequenced here: blood, sampled from a patient whose treatment included radiotherapy and nephrectomy. This receptor was identified in a woman in her sixties or seventies with renal cell carcinoma. The CDR3 here is CASRAVGGWNGYTF. In nucleotides, the CDR3 is TGCGCCAGCAGGGCTGTAGGGGGGTGGAATGGCTACACCTTC.